This TCR beta chain was retrieved from a study of response to subunit inactivated influenza vaccine. Germline V lookup: CDR1 MDHEN, CDR2 SYDVKM. The CDR3 consists of 16 residues. The V and J ends lost 3 bases and 5 bases respectively, with 19 bases between them. Remarks on this clonotype: Its antigen is unidentified.

Overall study findings and caveats: The authors suggested that few new T cells are recruited per seasonal influenza vaccination.

From the RT-PCR reads, TCRdb called clonotypes with MiXCR, one entry per CDR3 protein. The sample lists around 570,000 distinct CDR3 sequences; 7.5% to 8.5% were seen once. This receptor was taken from a man aged 50 to 69 who received an inactivated influenza vaccine. The sequencing used PBMCs from blood, collected less than 30 months after vaccination. The J gene is TRBJ2-5, the V gene TRBV28, with unresolved D. Written as DNA, the CDR3 is TGTGCCAGCAGTTTCGGTACCCGGAGTAGTGGGGAGACCCAGTACTTC. Its protein is CASSFGTRSSGETQYF. The whole variable domain, remainder taken from reference TRBV28 and TRBJ2-5, is DVKVTQSSRYLVKRTGEKVFLECVQDMDHENMFWYRQDPGLGLRLIYFSYDVKMKEKGDIPEGYSVSREKKERFSLILESASTNQTSMYLCASSFGTRSSGETQYFGPGTRLLVL.